Shown below are 22 T cell receptor beta chains from a single sample sequenced in a study of T-cell memory formation after mild COVID-19 (dated by TCRdb to the early 2020s). The library was obtained by 5' RACE. The data were produced on an Illumina NovaSeq 6000. Using fastp trimming at Q25 and MiXCR clonotype assembly, TCRdb reanalyzed the public sequencing data and kept in-frame beta chains. One record per CDR3 amino acid sequence lists the most common genes and DNA. The sample table records about 420,000 distinct CDR3 sequences; around a quarter of these occur just once. The ten largest clones capture around 14% of the sample. Material for sequencing was PBMCs or a T cell subset sorted from them (not recorded which). The receptors were gathered from an adult woman who had mild COVID-19 (a few samples of this study predate the infection). The sample titles of this study are shuffled in the database, so cell type and time point are left out; the donor was told from shared clones.

There are a few counts of this clonotype. V gene TRBV6-5 combines with J gene TRBJ1-1, with D perhaps matching TRBD1 (5 bases). CDR3 length: 16 amino acids. V was pared by 7 bases and J by 4 bases, with 22 bases between. The V gene's germline CDR1 is MNHEY and CDR2 SVGAGI. The CDR3 region is CASIPLGVGPTTEAFF. The CDR3 nucleotides are TGTGCCAGCATCCCCCTGGGGGTCGGTCCGACCACTGAAGCTTTCTTT.

The gene calls are TRBV20-1 and TRBJ1-4; 7 bases map to TRBD1. Per germline, CDR1 DFQATT and CDR2 SNEGSKA (reference sequence). Trimming removed 0 bases from V and 8 bases from J; junction bases left unmatched: 9. This CDR3 region has 15 residues. Here the CDR3 DNA reads TGCAGTGCTAGAGAGCCAGGGGGTGTTGGGGAAAAACTGTTTTTT. It specifies CSAREPGGVGEKLFF.

This clonotype was recorded a few times. This chain connects TRBV28 to TRBJ2-6; D is ambiguous. Germline CDR1 reads MDHEN; CDR2 reads SYDVKM. CDR3 length equals 11 residues. V gave up 8 bases and J gave up 8 bases, with 7 bases separating them. CDR3 loop: CASGRPNVLTF. The DNA for the CDR3 is TGTGCCAGCGGGCGCCCCAACGTCCTGACTTTC.

V usage is TRBV7-9 and J usage is TRBJ2-2; D is ambiguous. The ends were cut back, 2 bases at V and 4 bases at J, with 8 bases in the middle. Germline V lookup: CDR1 SEHNR, CDR2 FQNEAQ (reference sequence). This CDR3 region has 14 residues. The CDR3: CASSLTGLTGELFF. DNA of the CDR3: TGTGCCAGCAGCTTAACGGGCCTCACCGGGGAGCTGTTTTTT. Together with reference TRBV7-9 and TRBJ2-2, the CDR3 gives the full variable domain: DTGVSQNPRHKITKRGQNVTFRCDPISEHNRLYWYRQTLGQGPEFLTYFQNEAQLEKSRLLSDRFSAERPKGSFSTLEIQRTEQGDSAMYLCASSLTGLTGELFFGEGSRLTVL.

The table lists this clonotype with a few counts. The chain carries TRBV7-9 and TRBJ2-1; D might be TRBD2 (6 bases). The V and J ends lost 0 bases and 3 bases respectively, with 9 bases between them. In germline, CDR1 is SEHNR, CDR2 FQNEAQ (reference sequence). The CDR3 extends over 15 amino acids. CDR3 amino acids: CASSLAGLHYNEQFF. Written as DNA, the CDR3 is TGTGCCAGCAGCTTAGCGGGACTGCACTACAATGAGCAGTTCTTC.

The chain carries TRBV29-1 and TRBJ1-1; tentative D call: TRBD1 (6 bases). This CDR3 spans 14 amino acids. Germline V gene data show CDR1 as SQVTM and CDR2 as ANQGSEA. Trimming took off 1 base at V and 4 bases at J, with 13 bases between the two ends. DNA for the CDR3: TGCAGCGTTGAAGGCACAGGGAGGTTCACTGAAGCTTTCTTT. This gives the protein CSVEGTGRFTEAFF.

In its sample, this clonotype was seen many times. This sequence joins TRBV20-1 and TRBJ1-1; 8 nucleotides align to TRBD1. The CDR3 totals 15 residues. Germline CDR1 and CDR2: DFQATT and SNEGSKA (reference sequence). Germline trimming cut 5 bases from V and 1 base from J; bases unmatched to any gene: 9. As DNA, the CDR3 is TGCAGTGCTTGGCCACAGACAGGGGCGAACACTGAAGCTTTCTTT. It translates to CSAWPQTGANTEAFF.

This clonotype was seen a handful of times. The V and J genes are TRBV15 and TRBJ2-5, with D possibly TRBD2 on 6 matching bases. V lost 1 base, J lost 4 bases, and 10 bases lay in between. The CDR3 loop spans 14 amino acids. CDR1 and CDR2 from the germline V gene are LNHNV and YYDKDF (reference sequence). The CDR3, as DNA: TGTGCCACCAGCAGAGTTCTGGGGGGAGAGACCCAGTACTTC. This encodes CATSRVLGGETQYF.

A single count supports this clonotype. The chain is built from TRBV19 and TRBJ2-7, with D possibly TRBD1 on 6 matching bases. The CDR3 covers 14 residues. V lost 1 base and J lost 5, with 12 bases in between. Per germline, CDR1 LNHDA and CDR2 SQIVND (reference sequence). CDR3 sequence reads: CASSIVGRGHEQYF. The CDR3, as DNA: TGTGCCAGTAGTATAGTTGGCAGGGGCCACGAGCAGTACTTC.

This rearrangement joins TRBV3-1 to TRBJ2-7, with D tentatively TRBD2 (6 bases). Trimming left V 6 bases short and J 0 bases short, with 12 bases between. CDR1 and CDR2 from the germline V gene are LGHDT and YNNKEL (reference sequence). The CDR3 loop spans 14 amino acids. In DNA, the CDR3 is TGTGCCAGCAGGGTTAGCGGCAGCTCCTACGAGCAGTACTTC. It codes for CASRVSGSSYEQYF.

The V call is TRBV29-1, the J call TRBJ2-5; D unresolved. The CDR3 is made up of 12 amino acids. Per germline, CDR1 SQVTM and CDR2 ANQGSEA. V was pared by 2 bases and J by 0 bases, with 4 bases between. The CDR3 protein is CSVEPDQETQYF. CDR3 DNA: TGCAGCGTTGAACCGGACCAAGAGACCCAGTACTTC.

This clonotype has more than one count but fewer than ten. The chain carries TRBV19 and TRBJ2-7, with TRBD2 matching 10 bases. V was clipped by 2 bases and J by 7 bases; unmatched bases: 11. CDR3 length: 16 residues. CDR1 is LNHDA, CDR2 SQIVND, per germline (reference sequence). The CDR3 DNA follows: TGTGCCAGTAGTATAATGGGGACTAGCGACCTGGGAGAGCAGTACTTC. Translating gives CASSIMGTSDLGEQYF.

The V gene is TRBV20-1, the J gene TRBJ2-7; D is perhaps TRBD1 or TRBD2 (5 bases each). This CDR3 contains 15 residues. Germline V gene sequence: CDR1 DFQATT, CDR2 SNEGSKA (reference sequence). V lost 6 bases to trimming and J lost 5 bases, with 23 bases between them. The CDR3 nucleotides read TGCAGTGCCCGGGACGCGGTAGTGACCGTCGACGAGCAGTACTTC. Amino acids: CSARDAVVTVDEQYF.

The chain has TRBV4-3 and TRBJ2-1; D is ambiguous. This CDR3 is built from 15 residues. Germline CDR1 reads LGHNA; CDR2 reads YSLEER. V lost 1 base to trimming and J lost 4 bases, with 11 bases between them. CDR3 DNA sequence: TGCGCCAGCAGCCAAGGGCTAGTGGCTTACAATGAGCAGTTCTTC. It yields the protein CASSQGLVAYNEQFF.

The chain employs TRBV6-6 and TRBJ1-4; D is ambiguous. Germline CDR1 reads MNHNY; CDR2 reads SVGAGI (reference sequence). The ends were cut back, 10 bases at V and 7 bases at J, with 13 bases in the middle. The CDR3 loop spans 12 amino acids. CDR3 amino acids: CATSSRGEKLFF. The CDR3 nucleotides are TGTGCCACCTCATCTCGAGGTGAAAAACTGTTTTTT.

This clonotype occurred a few times. The CDR3 here is CASSFGQGGDTQYF. The CDR3 nucleotides read TGTGCCAGCAGTTTCGGACAGGGTGGGGATACGCAGTATTTT. The chain employs TRBV6-5 and TRBJ2-3; 8 bases match TRBD1. The trim removed 4 bases at V and 6 bases at J, leaving 6 bases unmatched. The V gene's germline CDR1 is MNHEY and CDR2 SVGAGI. The CDR3 has 14 residues.

This clonotype was seen a handful of times. V is TRBV20-1 and J is TRBJ2-1, with 9 bases identical to TRBD2. J gave up 8 bases and V 6 bases, and 14 bases lay outside the gene matches. Germline V gene lookup returns CDR1 DFQATT and CDR2 SNEGSKA (reference sequence). There are 15 residues in the CDR3. The CDR3 bases are TGCAGTGCATCTAGCGGGGCCCCCTTTGAGGATGAGCAGTTCTTC. Amino acids: CSASSGAPFEDEQFF.

This clonotype has at least ten counts. DNA for the CDR3: TGTGCCAGCAGCGCCGGACAGGGTCATCAGCCCCAGCATTTT. Encoded protein: CASSAGQGHQPQHF. The V and J genes are TRBV9 and TRBJ1-5; 8 bases are shared with TRBD1. Germline trimming cut 3 bases from V and 5 bases from J; bases unmatched to any gene: 4. This CDR3 contains 14 residues. Germline CDR1 and CDR2: SGDLS and YYNGEE.

The rearrangement uses TRBV30 and TRBJ1-1; D gene uncertain. Per germline, CDR1 GTSNPN and CDR2 SVGIG (reference sequence). This CDR3 contains 12 residues. Trimming removed 2 bases from V and 11 bases from J, with 15 bases in between. The CDR3 region is CAWSRPVRNAFF. The CDR3 region has the DNA TGTGCCTGGAGTCGCCCGGTGAGGAATGCTTTCTTT.

This clonotype has more than one count but fewer than ten. The chain joins TRBV7-6 to TRBJ2-5, with a possible D match to TRBD1 (6 bases). The V gene's germline CDR1 is SGHVS and CDR2 FNYEAQ. V was cut by 0 bases and J by 5 bases, with 16 bases left in between. The CDR3 sequence is 16 residues long. CDR3 nucleotides: TGTGCCAGCAGCTTAGCGCCCACAGGGTTGGAGGAGACCCAGTACTTC. It specifies CASSLAPTGLEETQYF.

The chain is built from TRBV5-4 and TRBJ2-7; the D gene is possibly TRBD1 (7 bases). V was pared by 4 bases and J by 9 bases, with 17 bases between. Germline CDR1 reads SGHNT; CDR2 reads YYREEE (reference sequence). This CDR3 is 13 amino acids long. DNA of the CDR3: TGTGCCAGCAGCGGTTACCAGGGGGGCTGGCAGTACTTC. The encoded protein is CASSGYQGGWQYF.

The chain combines TRBV3-1 with TRBJ2-1; 9 bases are shared with TRBD1. The junction had 7 bases not matched to a gene; V was cut back by 3 bases and J by 1 base. The germline V gene has CDR1 LGHDT and CDR2 YNNKEL (reference sequence). This CDR3 contains 17 residues. This CDR3 is CASSQSDRGVSYNEQFF. In nucleotides, the CDR3 is TGTGCCAGCAGCCAGTCGGACAGGGGTGTTTCCTACAATGAGCAGTTCTTC.